This T cell receptor beta chain was found in a study of T-cell memory formation after mild COVID-19. Whole-study context: The TCR clusters were mostly specific to one donor. General study results and limits: There was no confirmation that second-wave clones peaking on day 37 were SARS-CoV-2 specific. Clones that contracted from day 15 to 85 were balanced CD4/CD8, while later expanders leaned CD4+.

The ends were cut back, 2 bases at V and 2 bases at J, with 10 bases in the middle. This CDR3 has 14 residues. CDR1 and CDR2 from the germline V gene are MNHEY and SVGEGT. TCRalpha and TCRbeta libraries used 5'RACE with constant-segment primers and UMIs. Each CDR3 protein is one row after TCRdb ran MiXCR on the 5' RACE reads. The repertoire holds fewer than 450,000 distinct CDR3 sequences, with 20% to 25% as singletons. A few counts support this clonotype. What it binds is unknown. The sequence was collected from an adult woman who had mild COVID-19 (a few samples of this study predate the infection). Cell type and time point are not known. The specimen was PBMCs or a T cell subset sorted from them (not recorded which). The genes are TRBV6-2 or TRBV6-3 and TRBJ2-7, with D possibly matching TRBD2 (5 bases). DNA for the CDR3: TGTGCCAGCAGTTACAGCCCAGCGGCCTACGAGCAGTACTTC. This encodes CASSYSPAAYEQYF.